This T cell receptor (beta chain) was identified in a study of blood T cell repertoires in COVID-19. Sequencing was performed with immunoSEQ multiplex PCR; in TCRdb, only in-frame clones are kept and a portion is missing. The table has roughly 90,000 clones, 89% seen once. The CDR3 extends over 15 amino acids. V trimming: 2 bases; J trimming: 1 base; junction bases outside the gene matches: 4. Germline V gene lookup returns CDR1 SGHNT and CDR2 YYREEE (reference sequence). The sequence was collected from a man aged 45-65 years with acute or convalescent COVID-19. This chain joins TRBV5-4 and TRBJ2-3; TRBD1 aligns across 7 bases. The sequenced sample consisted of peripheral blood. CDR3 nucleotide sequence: TGTGCCAGCAGCTTTAAGGGGGCTGGCACAGATACGCAGTATTTT. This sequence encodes CASSFKGAGTDTQYF.